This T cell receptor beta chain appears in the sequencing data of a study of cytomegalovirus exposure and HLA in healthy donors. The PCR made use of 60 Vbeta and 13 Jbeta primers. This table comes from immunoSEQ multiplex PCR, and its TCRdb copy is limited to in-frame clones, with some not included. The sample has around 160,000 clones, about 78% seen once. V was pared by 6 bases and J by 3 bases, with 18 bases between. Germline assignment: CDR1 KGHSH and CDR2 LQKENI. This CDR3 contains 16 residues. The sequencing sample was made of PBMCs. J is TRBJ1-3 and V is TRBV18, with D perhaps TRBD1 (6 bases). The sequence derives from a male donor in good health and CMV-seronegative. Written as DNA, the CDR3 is TGTGCCAGCTCCCTCGCAGGGGCGATTGATGGAAACACCATATATTTT. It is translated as CASSLAGAIDGNTIYF.